These 19 T cell receptor beta chains share one sample of origin, sequenced in a study of blood T cell repertoires in COVID-19. TCRdb keeps only in-frame clones here, not all; method: immunoSEQ multiplex PCR. In the table there are hundreds of thousands of clones, roughly 89% of which are singletons. The source material was PBMCs or T cells enriched from blood (not recorded which). The receptors stem from a young woman with acute COVID-19.

This clone showed up just once. The chain carries TRBV24-1 and TRBJ2-5, with 9 bases fitting TRBD1. In germline, CDR1 is KGHDR, CDR2 SFDVKD. The CDR3 runs 14 residues. J gave up 5 bases and V 5 bases, and 5 bases lay outside the gene matches. The CDR3 loop is CATSGTGERETQYF. As DNA, the CDR3 is TGTGCCACCAGTGGGACAGGGGAAAGGGAGACCCAGTACTTC.

The V call is TRBV27, the J call TRBJ1-5; D might be TRBD1 (5 bases). V lost 2 bases and J 4 bases, leaving 9 bases between the germline ends. CDR1 and CDR2 from the germline V gene are MNHEY and SMNVEV (reference sequence). The CDR3 totals 14 residues. CDR3 sequence reads: CASSLLGDNQPQHF. For the CDR3, the DNA is TGTGCCAGCAGTTTACTAGGGGATAATCAGCCCCAGCATTTT.

This clone was seen a handful of times. The V and J genes are TRBV7-6 and TRBJ1-5; maybe TRBD1 (5 bases). With 1 base removed from V and 3 bases from J, the gap between germline ends came to 10 bases. CDR1 and CDR2 (germline): SGHVS, FNYEAQ. The CDR3 loop spans 15 amino acids. The CDR3 loop reads CASSLGQSNNQPQHF. CDR3 nucleotide sequence: TGTGCCAGCAGCTTAGGACAGTCGAACAATCAGCCCCAGCATTTT.

The chain links TRBV7-2 to TRBJ2-1, with 15 bases that match TRBD2. The CDR3 extends over 15 amino acids. The V and J ends lost 5 bases and 6 bases, in that order; junction bases with no gene match: 2. Germline V gene data show CDR1 as SGHTA and CDR2 as FQGNSA. For the CDR3, the DNA is TGTGCCAGCAGCCCGGGACTAGCGGGGGGCAATGAGCAGTTCTTC. The encoded protein is CASSPGLAGGNEQFF.

The chain has TRBV19 and TRBJ1-1, with D unresolved. Germline V gene lookup returns CDR1 LNHDA and CDR2 SQIVND (reference sequence). V lost 2 bases and J lost 0, with 4 bases in between. CDR3 length equals 13 residues. CDR3 sequence reads: CASSINMNTEAFF. For the CDR3, the DNA is TGTGCCAGTAGTATAAATATGAACACTGAAGCTTTCTTT.

The V gene is TRBV21-1, the J gene TRBJ1-5; the listed D gene, TRBD1, was not tested against the DNA. TRBV21-1 corresponds to a pseudogene. This CDR3 is 17 amino acids long. CDR3 in amino acids: CASSKVGPGDGEQPQHF. In DNA form, the CDR3 reads TGTGCCAGCAGCAAAGTTGGACCAGGGGATGGGGAGCAGCCCCAGCATTTT.

Note on this clone: At the DNA level, this CDR3 is encoded by other sequences in the same sample as well. This sequence joins TRBV2 and TRBJ1-3; no clear D. The CDR3 sequence is 13 residues long. CDR1 is SNHLY, CDR2 FYNNEI, per germline. The V end was cut by 4 bases, the J end by 2 bases, with 6 bases between. CDR3: CASSGETGNTIYF. In DNA, the CDR3 is TGTGCCAGCAGTGGAGAGACTGGAAACACCATATATTTT.

V is TRBV14 and J is TRBJ1-5; D call uncertain. The CDR3 runs 18 residues. The V and J ends lost 0 bases and 7 bases respectively, with 22 bases between them. Germline V gene sequence: CDR1 SGHDN, CDR2 FVKESK. CDR3 residues: CASSQEGVGGGVRQPQHF. Here the CDR3 DNA reads TGTGCCAGCAGCCAAGAAGGAGTAGGCGGCGGGGTAAGGCAGCCCCAGCATTTT.

This clone appeared a single time. The V gene is TRBV10-3, the J gene TRBJ1-6, with 8 bases fitting TRBD1. Germline V gene sequence: CDR1 ENHRY, CDR2 SYGVKD. This CDR3 has 14 residues. V trimming: 6 bases; J trimming: 10 bases; junction bases outside the gene matches: 8. The CDR3 protein is CAIREGQDYSPLHF. DNA for the CDR3: TGTGCCATCAGGGAGGGACAGGATTACTCACCCCTCCACTTT.

This clone appeared a single time. This chain links TRBV5-6 with TRBJ2-1, with D tentatively TRBD1 (5 bases). The germline CDR1 and CDR2 sequences are SGHDT and YYEEEE. V lost 4 bases to trimming and J lost 10 bases, with 12 bases between them. The CDR3 runs 12 residues. The CDR3 coding sequence is TGTGCCAGCAGCGGGGCGCCGGTGGAGCAGTTCTTC. It encodes CASSGAPVEQFF.

In DNA, the CDR3 is TGTGCCAGCAGCTCCCAGGGGGATCGAGAGACCCAGTACTTC. As protein: CASSSQGDRETQYF. The chain couples TRBV11-3 to TRBJ2-5; 7 bases map to TRBD1. Germline values: CDR1 SGHNT, CDR2 YENEEA. This CDR3 region has 14 residues. V trimming: 4 bases; J trimming: 4 bases; junction bases outside the gene matches: 6.

The chain combines TRBV10-3 with TRBJ2-5; the D gene is possibly TRBD1 (5 bases). The CDR3 has 12 residues. V was shortened by 3 bases and J by 7 bases, with 9 bases between the two germline ends. The germline gives CDR1 ENHRY, CDR2 SYGVKD. The CDR3 spells CAISEPTGTQYF. The CDR3 DNA is TGTGCCATCAGTGAACCAACAGGGACCCAGTACTTC.

The chain has TRBV5-6 and TRBJ2-2; TRBD1 matches at 7 bases. CDR1 and CDR2 from the germline V gene are SGHDT and YYEEEE. The CDR3 loop spans 14 amino acids. The V and J ends lost 5 bases and 3 bases, in that order; junction bases with no gene match: 4. This CDR3 is CASSWDRDTGELFF. CDR3 DNA sequence: TGTGCCAGCAGTTGGGACAGAGACACCGGGGAGCTGTTTTTT.

This chain joins TRBV21-1 and TRBJ1-1. TRBV21-1 is deemed a pseudogene. The CDR3 spans 14 residues. CDR3 residues: CASRSQGGVTEAFF. The CDR3 coding sequence is TGTGCCAGCAGGTCCCAGGGAGGTGTCACTGAAGCTTTCTTT.

V and J are TRBV27 and TRBJ1-2; D uncertain. The CDR3 extends over 14 amino acids. V lost 0 bases, J lost 8 bases, and 13 bases lay in between. Germline V lookup: CDR1 MNHEY, CDR2 SMNVEV (reference sequence). DNA of the CDR3: TGTGCCAGCAGTTTATCCGGGGTCAAGATCGGCTACACCTTC. Its translation: CASSLSGVKIGYTF.

The chain carries TRBV6-5 and TRBJ1-1; 7 nucleotides line up with TRBD1. J was trimmed by 11 bases and V by 6 bases; bases with no gene match: 6. CDR3 length equals 11 residues. The germline gives CDR1 MNHEY, CDR2 SVGAGI. This CDR3 reads CASRARGRAFF. For the CDR3, the DNA is TGTGCCAGCAGAGCAAGGGGGCGGGCTTTCTTT.

J is TRBJ1-3 and V is TRBV4-1, with no clear D. Trimming stripped 1 base from V and 3 bases from J, with 10 bases between. The CDR3 loop spans 15 amino acids. Germline CDR1 and CDR2: MGHRA and YSYEKL. CDR3 sequence reads: CASSQVGRFGNTIYF. CDR3 DNA: TGCGCCAGCAGCCAAGTAGGGAGGTTTGGAAACACCATATATTTT.

V is TRBV7-9 and J is TRBJ2-5; TRBD2 matches at 9 bases. V gave up 5 bases and J gave up 4 bases; unmatched junction bases: 14. Looked up from germline, CDR1 is SEHNR and CDR2 is FQNEAQ (reference sequence). The CDR3 loop spans 17 amino acids. CDR3 DNA sequence: TGTGCCAGCAGCCCCCCCCGACGACTAGCGGCACTAGAGACCCAGTACTTC. Translating gives CASSPPRRLAALETQYF.

This chain connects TRBV7-2 to TRBJ1-5; D remains unclear. V lost 1 base, J lost 6 bases, and 7 bases lay in between. This CDR3 spans 13 amino acids. The germline V gene has CDR1 SGHTA and CDR2 FQGNSA. CDR3: CASSLDPGQPQHF. DNA of the CDR3: TGTGCCAGCAGCTTAGACCCGGGTCAGCCCCAGCATTTT. Filled out from reference TRBV7-2 and TRBJ1-5, the complete variable domain reads GAGVSQSPSNKVTEKGKDVELRCDPISGHTALYWYRQSLGQGLEFLIYFQGNSAPDKSGLPSDRFSAERTGGSVSTLTIQRTQQEDSAVYLCASSLDPGQPQHFGDGTRLSIL.